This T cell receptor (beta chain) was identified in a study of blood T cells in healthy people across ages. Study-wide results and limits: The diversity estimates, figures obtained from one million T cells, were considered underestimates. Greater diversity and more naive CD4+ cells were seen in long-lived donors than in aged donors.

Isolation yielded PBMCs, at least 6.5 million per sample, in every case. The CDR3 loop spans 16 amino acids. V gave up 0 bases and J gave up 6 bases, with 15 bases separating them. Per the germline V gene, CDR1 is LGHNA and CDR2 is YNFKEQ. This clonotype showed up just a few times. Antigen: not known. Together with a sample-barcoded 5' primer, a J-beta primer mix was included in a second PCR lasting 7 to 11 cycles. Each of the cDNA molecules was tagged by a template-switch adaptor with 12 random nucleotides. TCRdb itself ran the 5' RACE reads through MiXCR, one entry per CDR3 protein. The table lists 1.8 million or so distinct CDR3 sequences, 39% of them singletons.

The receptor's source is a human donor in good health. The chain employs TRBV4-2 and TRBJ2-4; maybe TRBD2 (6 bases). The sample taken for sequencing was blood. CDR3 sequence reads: CASSQEGGAGRNIQYF. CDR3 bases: TGTGCCAGCAGCCAAGAGGGGGGTGCGGGTCGAAACATTCAGTACTTC.